A selection of T cell receptor beta chains follows, all from one sample in a study of cytomegalovirus exposure and HLA in healthy donors. The protocol was immunoSEQ multiplex PCR, while the TCRdb copy is restricted to in-frame clones and leaves out a portion. Of around 150,000 clones detected, around four fifths appear once; the ten largest clones hold about 4%. The sequencing input was PBMCs. Receptors originate from a man aged 50-60 years in good health and CMV-seropositive. The CDR3 runs from the conserved cysteine through the conserved F or W. The D gene is left open where the match is weak. Size values are once, few and many counts, or a class for expanded clones, and some rows have none.

.	.	TRBV30	TRBJ2-1	CAWSKRTGSYNEQFF	TGTGCCTGGAGCAAGAGGACTGGCTCCTACAATGAGCAGTTCTTC
.	.	TRBV19	TRBJ2-6	CASRRTGSGANVLTF	TGTGCCAGTAGGAGAACAGGGTCCGGGGCCAACGTCCTGACTTTC
once	TRBD1	TRBV5-6	TRBJ2-3	CASSLRDRDTDTQYF	TGTGCCAGCAGCTTGAGGGACAGGGACACAGATACGCAGTATTTT
.	.	TRBV9	TRBJ1-5	CASSVGQGTNQPQHF	TGTGCCAGCAGCGTAGGTCAGGGCACTAATCAGCCCCAGCATTTT
.	.	TRBV28	TRBJ2-6	CASTPPGGANVLTF	TGTGCCAGCACTCCTCCGGGGGGGGCCAACGTCCTGACTTTC
.	.	TRBV6-5	TRBJ2-7	CASSYTRTRSGDEQYF	TGTGCCAGCAGTTACACTCGAACTCGTTCCGGGGACGAGCAGTACTTC
few	.	TRBV7-9	TRBJ2-2	CASSSSEADSNTGELFF	TGTGCCAGCAGTTCCTCGGAGGCGGACAGTAACACCGGGGAGCTGTTTTTT
.	.	TRBV5-6	TRBJ2-7	CASSPWSGYEQYF	TGTGCCAGCAGCCCATGGAGCGGCTACGAGCAGTACTTC
.	.	TRBV9	TRBJ2-3	CASSGGTRHTDTQYF	TGTGCCAGCAGCGGGGGGACTCGCCACACAGATACGCAGTATTTT
.	TRBD1	TRBV7-6	TRBJ1-2	CASSLGTGTNYGYTF	TGTGCCAGCAGCCTTGGGACAGGGACAAACTATGGCTACACCTTC
once	TRBD2	TRBV9	TRBJ2-3	CASSVGDSGNTDTQYF	TGTGCCAGCAGCGTAGGCGATAGCGGGAACACAGATACGCAGTATTTT
.	.	TRBV2	TRBJ2-7	CASRRRGYEQYF	TGTGCCAGCAGGAGGAGAGGCTACGAGCAGTACTTC
once	TRBD1	TRBV5-1	TRBJ2-5	CASSLYGTVQETQYF	TGCGCCAGCAGCCTATATGGGACAGTCCAAGAGACCCAGTACTTC
few	.	TRBV6-5	TRBJ1-2	CASSFDRAPYGYTF	TGTGCCAGCAGCTTCGACAGAGCCCCCTATGGCTACACCTTC
.	.	TRBV4-1	TRBJ1-5	CASSQGQSGQPQHF	TGCGCCAGCAGCCAAGGACAGTCCGGTCAGCCCCAGCATTTT
.	TRBD2	TRBV6-5	TRBJ2-3	CASKKSGTADTQYF	TGTGCCAGCAAGAAAAGCGGGACTGCAGATACGCAGTATTTT
.	TRBD1	TRBV5-6	TRBJ1-2	CASSSGQIYGYTF	TGTGCCAGCAGCTCGGGACAGATCTATGGCTACACCTTC
few	TRBD1	TRBV5-1	TRBJ1-4	CASSLGDRDNEKLFF	TGCGCCAGCAGCTTGGGGGACAGGGACAATGAAAAACTGTTTTTT
once	TRBD1	TRBV27	TRBJ2-7	CASSSRQGVMLYEQYF	TGTGCCAGCAGTTCCCGACAGGGGGTAATGCTATACGAGCAGTACTTC
.	.	TRBV28	TRBJ1-1	CASSLYGGDTEAFF	TGTGCCAGCAGTTTATATGGGGGGGACACTGAAGCTTTCTTT
.	TRBD1	TRBV2	TRBJ2-2	CASSQGTGSNTGELFF	TGTGCCAGCAGCCAAGGGACAGGGAGTAACACCGGGGAGCTGTTTTTT
.	.	TRBV29-1	TRBJ2-5	CSVELTQETQYF	TGCAGCGTTGAACTAACCCAAGAGACCCAGTACTTC
.	.	TRBV7-3	TRBJ2-7	CASSLTPTSYEQYF	TGTGCCAGCAGCTTAACCCCAACCTCCTACGAGCAGTACTTC
.	.	TRBV6-5	TRBJ2-5	CASSYGVGGETQYF	TGTGCCAGCAGTTACGGTGTAGGGGGAGAGACCCAGTACTTC
.	.	TRBV28	TRBJ2-3	CAIGEGEPDTQYF	TGTGCCATAGGAGAGGGGGAGCCAGATACGCAGTATTTT
.	TRBD1	TRBV6-6	TRBJ1-2	CASSDGTANYGYTF	TGTGCCAGCAGTGATGGGACAGCCAACTATGGCTACACCTTC
.	.	TRBV28	TRBJ1-4	CASSSGGGLGEKLFF	TGTGCCAGCAGCTCCGGGGGGGGGTTGGGGGAAAAACTGTTTTTT
.	TRBD1	TRBV5-1	TRBJ2-3	CASSLQGAWADTQYF	TGCGCCAGCAGCCTCCAGGGGGCATGGGCAGATACGCAGTATTTT
.	TRBD2	TRBV6-5	TRBJ2-7	CASSQTSGGSYEQYF	TGTGCCAGCAGCCAGACTAGCGGGGGCTCCTACGAGCAGTACTTC
.	.	TRBV11-2	TRBJ1-6	CASSLGDSPLHF	TGTGCCAGCAGCTTAGGAGATTCACCCCTCCACTTT
.	.	TRBV5-1	TRBJ2-2	CASRWGVAGNTGELFF	TGCGCCAGCAGGTGGGGGGTCGCGGGAAACACCGGGGAGCTGTTTTTT
.	TRBD2	TRBV25-1	TRBJ2-7	CASSELAGAGEQYF	TGTGCCAGCAGTGAGTTAGCGGGAGCGGGCGAGCAGTACTTC
once	.	TRBV28	TRBJ2-7	CASRPGDYEQYF	TGTGCCAGCAGACCGGGGGACTACGAGCAGTACTTC
.	TRBD2	TRBV5-1	TRBJ2-5	CASSLGGSGGLQETQYF	TGCGCCAGCAGTTTGGGCGGGAGCGGGGGACTCCAAGAGACCCAGTACTTC
.	TRBD1	TRBV19	TRBJ1-3	CASSILPGQGSGNTIYF	TGTGCCAGTAGTATCCTCCCGGGACAGGGCTCTGGAAACACCATATATTTT
.	TRBD1	TRBV6-1	TRBJ1-5	CASSYTGEQPQHF	TGTGCCAGCAGCTATACAGGGGAACAGCCCCAGCATTTT
.	.	TRBV5-1	TRBJ2-7	CASSVTGGGSYEQYF	TGCGCCAGCAGCGTTACAGGGGGGGGCTCCTACGAGCAGTACTTC